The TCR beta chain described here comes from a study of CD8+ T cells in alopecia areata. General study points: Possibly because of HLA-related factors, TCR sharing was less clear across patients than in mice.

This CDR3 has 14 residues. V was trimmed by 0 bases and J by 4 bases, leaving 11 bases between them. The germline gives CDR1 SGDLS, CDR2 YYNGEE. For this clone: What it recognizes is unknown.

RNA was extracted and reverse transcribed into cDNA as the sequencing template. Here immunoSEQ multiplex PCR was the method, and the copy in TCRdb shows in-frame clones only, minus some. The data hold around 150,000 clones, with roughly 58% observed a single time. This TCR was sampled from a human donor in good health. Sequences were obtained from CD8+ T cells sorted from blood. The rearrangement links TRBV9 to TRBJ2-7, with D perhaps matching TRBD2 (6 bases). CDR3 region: CASSVEASEYEQYF. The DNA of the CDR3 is TGTGCCAGCAGCGTAGAGGCTAGCGAGTACGAGCAGTACTTC. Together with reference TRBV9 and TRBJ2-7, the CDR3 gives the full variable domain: DSGVTQTPKHLITATGQRVTLRCSPRSGDLSVYWYQQSLDQGLQFLIQYYNGEERAKGNILERFSAQQFPDLHSELNLSSLELGDSALYFCASSVEASEYEQYFGPGTRLTVT.